This record covers a single TCR beta chain. This entry belongs to a study of blood T cell repertoires in COVID-19. Study-wide background: Samples taken during acute and convalescent COVID-19 were collected in the United States, Italy and Spain.

Authors' methods: Reference gene primer amplification yielded estimated nucleated cell counts. Produced via immunoSEQ multiplex PCR; TCRdb's table is partial and in-frame only. That table is the source of V, J and clone size, and D and trimming were worked out from the DNA. In the table there are 150,000 to 170,000 clones, 85% of which are singletons. Seattle-derived patients entered the study during active infection and were followed longitudinally. This receptor was taken from a woman aged 60 to 75 with COVID-19, enrolled during active disease. Sequenced sample: peripheral blood.

The CDR3 sequence: CASQPPGPPGELFF. DNA of the CDR3: TGCGCCAGCCAACCTCCAGGGCCCCCCGGGGAGCTGTTTTTT. The rearrangement joins TRBV5-1 to TRBJ2-2, with D maybe TRBD1 (5 bases). The V end was cut by 7 bases, the J end by 6 bases, with 16 bases between. This CDR3 comprises 14 residues. The germline CDR1 and CDR2 sequences are SGHRS and YFSETQ.